The present T cell receptor beta chain was sequenced within a study of blood T cell repertoires in COVID-19. The wider study: Samples came from the United States, Italy and Spain, spanning acute and convalescent COVID-19. In each case, the material was cDNA or gDNA derived from T cells, B-cell-depleted T cells, or PBMCs.

Repertoires were generated with immunoSEQ multiplex PCR, while TCRdb's copy carries only in-frame clones and drops some. Counted here are about 210,000 clones, 85% occurring once; the ten biggest clones make up under 0.95%. V dropped 4 bases and J dropped 2; count of bases not matched to a gene: 4. The CDR3 covers 14 residues. Germline V CDR1 and CDR2: LNHDA, SQIVND (reference sequence). The sequencing sample was made of peripheral blood. The TCR originated in a man between 60 and 75 years old with COVID-19, enrolled during active disease. This chain links TRBV19 with TRBJ2-7, with 8 bases identical to TRBD1. The CDR3 region is CASSKTGAPYEQYF. DNA for the CDR3: TGTGCCAGTAGTAAGACAGGGGCCCCCTACGAGCAGTACTTC.